Listed below are T cell receptor beta chains from one sample, sequenced in a study of blood T cell repertoires in COVID-19. Profiled with immunoSEQ multiplex PCR; TCRdb holds only in-frame clones, not every one. The sample lists 200,000 or so clones, about 80% seen once, with 6.5% to 8.5% in the top ten. Sequencing was done on a sample of peripheral blood. These receptors came from a human donor with acute or convalescent COVID-19. The donor label of this sample is uncertain. Each CDR3 is given without its conserved first and last residue.

V	J	CDR3
TRBV6-7	TRBJ1-6	ASSKSGVPLH
TRBV20-1	TRBJ2-5	SAQNQETQY
TRBV7-8	TRBJ1-4	ASSPGQALREKLF
TRBV12-5	TRBJ1-2	ASGLFQWDRLYGYT
TRBV6-2/TRBV6-3	TRBJ2-3	ASSLGLADTDTQY
TRBV12-5	TRBJ1-5	ASGLVPGTDNQPQH
TRBV3-1/TRBV3-2	TRBJ2-1	ASSQDLGRQF
TRBV6-2/TRBV6-3	TRBJ2-7	ASSYELAAQRGGFEQY
TRBV14	TRBJ2-4	ASSHPESGSRAKNIQY
TRBV19	TRBJ1-5	ASSISQGSSNQPQH
TRBV7-9	TRBJ1-1	ASSRGQGRAF
TRBV5-1	TRBJ1-1	ASSSGGTEAF
TRBV28	TRBJ2-7	ASSVRQGSSYEQY
TRBV19	TRBJ1-1	ASSLIGWGRNTEAF
TRBV9	TRBJ2-2	ASSVDRVFGELF
TRBV21-1	TRBJ1-2	ASSNGDPNGYT
TRBV28	TRBJ2-5	ASIHRQGGRETQY
TRBV27	TRBJ2-1	ASSSPSGRVIHEQF
TRBV5-1	TRBJ1-3	ASRADTGANTIY
TRBV7-2	TRBJ1-5	ASSFGQGIGQPQH
TRBV3-1/TRBV3-2	TRBJ2-3	ASSQDTPGSQY
TRBV7-2	TRBJ2-2	ASRLPGLTGELF
TRBV19	TRBJ2-7	ASSLQISRSSYEQY
TRBV27	TRBJ2-5	ASSGQGQREETQY
TRBV18	TRBJ1-2	ASSPPGNYGYT
TRBV27	TRBJ1-2	ASSPTESYGYT
TRBV19	TRBJ2-6	ASSINRGSGANVLT
TRBV27	TRBJ2-7	ASTREPSGSLYEQY
TRBV5-1	TRBJ2-2	ASSLGDRVGTGELF
TRBV15	TRBJ1-6	ATSTTGFNSPLH
TRBV18	TRBJ2-3	ASSPGTLTTDTQY
TRBV12-3/TRBV12-4	TRBJ2-7	ASSFVLNYEQY
TRBV10-3	TRBJ1-1	ATSPGQGFTEAF
TRBV5-4	TRBJ2-3	ASSFLRSEVY
TRBV28	TRBJ2-7	ASSPSGGAYEQY
TRBV10-3	TRBJ2-1	AISERLANEQF
TRBV5-4	TRBJ2-3	ASSLSRSDTQY
TRBV21-1	TRBJ2-7	ASRAGGGRYEQY
TRBV7-8	TRBJ2-6	ASRAGGANVLT
TRBV5-1	TRBJ2-3	ASSPEGGLTDTQY
TRBV11-2	TRBJ1-3	ASSWDRAGNTIY
TRBV29-1	TRBJ1-4	SVSEGEKLF
TRBV7-3	TRBJ2-7	ASSLSGGAPDEQY
TRBV29-1	TRBJ1-1	SVDWTGMNTEAF
TRBV24-1	TRBJ2-7	ATSDPRQGDEQY